This entry lists 5 T cell receptor beta chains sequenced from one sample in a study of T-cell memory formation after mild COVID-19. TCRdb analysed the 5' RACE reads with MiXCR anew, one entry per CDR3 protein. Here the sample spans under 450,000 distinct CDR3 sequences, 20% to 30% being singletons. The sequenced sample was PBMCs or a T cell subset sorted from them (not recorded which). These receptors all stem from an adult woman who had mild COVID-19 (a few samples of this study predate the infection). Cell type and time point are not known.

V usage is TRBV6-5 and J usage is TRBJ2-5; D may correspond to TRBD1 or TRBD2 (6 bases each). Germline V gene lookup returns CDR1 MNHEY and CDR2 SVGAGI. Trimming cost V 2 bases and J 2 bases, with 18 bases left between them. The CDR3 is 17 amino acids. For the CDR3, the DNA is TGTGCCAGCAGTTACCGCGGAGGGACACCTAATCAAGAGACCCAGTACTTC. Amino acids: CASSYRGGTPNQETQYF.

The chain joins TRBV5-1 to TRBJ1-1; the D is unclear. Germline lookup yields CDR1 SGHRS and CDR2 YFSETQ. This CDR3 contains 14 residues. Trimming pared 3 bases from V and 1 base from J, leaving 10 bases between. The CDR3 DNA sequence: TGCGCCAGCAGCTCGTTCGCAGAGAACACTGAAGCTTTCTTT. This translates into CASSSFAENTEAFF. The whole variable domain, filled in from reference TRBV5-1 and TRBJ1-1, reads KAGVTQTPRYLIKTRGQQVTLSCSPISGHRSVSWYQQTPGQGLQFLFEYFSETQRNKGNFPGRFSGRQFSNSRSEMNVSTLELGDSALYLCASSSFAENTEAFFGQGTRLTVV.

The V and J genes are TRBV18 and TRBJ2-1; 7 bases are a match to TRBD2. Germline V gives CDR1 KGHSH, CDR2 LQKENI. V was clipped by 1 base and J by 14 bases; unmatched bases: 8. The CDR3 runs 13 residues. The CDR3 is CASSPREGLREFF. For the CDR3, the DNA is TGTGCCAGCTCACCACGGGAGGGACTTAGAGAGTTCTTC.

This clonotype was observed a few times. The chain links TRBV7-2 to TRBJ2-3; D unclear. The CDR3 is 11 residues long. Germline V gene data show CDR1 as SGHTA and CDR2 as FQGNSA. Trimming shortened V by 8 bases and J by 10 bases, and 13 bases separated the two germline ends. CDR3 region: CASGSVASQYF. The DNA for the CDR3 is TGTGCCAGCGGTTCGGTAGCATCGCAGTATTTT. Variable domain in full (rest from reference TRBV7-2 and TRBJ2-3): GAGVSQSPSNKVTEKGKDVELRCDPISGHTALYWYRQSLGQGLEFLIYFQGNSAPDKSGLPSDRFSAERTGGSVSTLTIQRTQQEDSAVYLCASGSVASQYFGPGTRLTVL.

This clonotype has just a few counts. This chain connects TRBV5-1 to TRBJ2-1; 9 bases fit TRBD2. CDR1 and CDR2 from the germline V gene are SGHRS and YFSETQ. The CDR3 is 17 amino acids. V trimming: 0 bases; J trimming: 4 bases; junction bases outside the gene matches: 8. The CDR3 loop is CASSLDGSSGKYNEQFF. The CDR3 DNA reads as TGCGCCAGCAGCTTGGACGGCTCTAGCGGGAAGTACAATGAGCAGTTCTTC.